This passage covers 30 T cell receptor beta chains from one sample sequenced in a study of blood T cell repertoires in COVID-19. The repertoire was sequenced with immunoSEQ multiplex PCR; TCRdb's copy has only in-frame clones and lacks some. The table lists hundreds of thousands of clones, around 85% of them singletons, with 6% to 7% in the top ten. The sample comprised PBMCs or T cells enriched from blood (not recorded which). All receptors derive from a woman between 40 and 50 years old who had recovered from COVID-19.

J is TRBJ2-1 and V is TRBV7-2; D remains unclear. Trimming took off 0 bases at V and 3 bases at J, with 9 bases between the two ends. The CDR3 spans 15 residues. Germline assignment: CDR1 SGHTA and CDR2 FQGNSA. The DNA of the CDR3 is TGTGCCAGCAGCTTAGCGTTGACTCTCTACAATGAGCAGTTCTTC. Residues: CASSLALTLYNEQFF.

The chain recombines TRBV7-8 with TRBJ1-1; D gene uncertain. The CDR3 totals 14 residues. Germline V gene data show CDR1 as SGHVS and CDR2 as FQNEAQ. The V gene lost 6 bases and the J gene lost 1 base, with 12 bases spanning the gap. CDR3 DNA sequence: TGTGCCAGCAGTTCAACGAGCTCGAACACTGAAGCTTTCTTT. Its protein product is CASSSTSSNTEAFF.

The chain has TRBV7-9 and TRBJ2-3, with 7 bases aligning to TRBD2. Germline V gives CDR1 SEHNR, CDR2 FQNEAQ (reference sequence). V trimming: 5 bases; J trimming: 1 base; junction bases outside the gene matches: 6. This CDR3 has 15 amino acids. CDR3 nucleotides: TGTGCCAGCAGCCCGCCGGGACTACGCACAGATACGCAGTATTTT. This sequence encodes CASSPPGLRTDTQYF.

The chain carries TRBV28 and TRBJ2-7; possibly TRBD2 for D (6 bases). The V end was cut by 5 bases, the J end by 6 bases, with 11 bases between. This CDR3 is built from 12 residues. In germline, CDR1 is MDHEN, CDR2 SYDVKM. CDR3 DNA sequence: TGTGCCAGCAGTGGAGGGCTCGGCGAGCAGTACTTC. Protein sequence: CASSGGLGEQYF.

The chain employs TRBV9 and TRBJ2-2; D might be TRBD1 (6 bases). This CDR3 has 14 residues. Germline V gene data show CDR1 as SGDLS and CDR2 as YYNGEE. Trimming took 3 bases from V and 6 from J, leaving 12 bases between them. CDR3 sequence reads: CASSAYRESGELFF. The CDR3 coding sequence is TGTGCCAGCAGCGCATACAGGGAATCCGGGGAGCTGTTTTTT.

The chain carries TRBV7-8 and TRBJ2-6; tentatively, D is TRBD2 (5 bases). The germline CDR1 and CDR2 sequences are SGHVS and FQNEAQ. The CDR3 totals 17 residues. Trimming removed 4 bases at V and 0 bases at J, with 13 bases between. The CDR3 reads CASSSFPGTSGANVLTF. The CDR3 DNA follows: TGTGCCAGCAGCTCCTTCCCGGGAACCTCTGGGGCCAACGTCCTGACTTTC.

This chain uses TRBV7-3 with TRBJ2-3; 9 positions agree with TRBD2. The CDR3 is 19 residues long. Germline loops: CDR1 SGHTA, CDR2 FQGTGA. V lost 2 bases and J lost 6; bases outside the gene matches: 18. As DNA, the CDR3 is TGTGCCAGCAGCTTAGCCCCGGTGTGGCTAGCGGGATCTCTCGATACGCAGTATTTT. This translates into CASSLAPVWLAGSLDTQYF.

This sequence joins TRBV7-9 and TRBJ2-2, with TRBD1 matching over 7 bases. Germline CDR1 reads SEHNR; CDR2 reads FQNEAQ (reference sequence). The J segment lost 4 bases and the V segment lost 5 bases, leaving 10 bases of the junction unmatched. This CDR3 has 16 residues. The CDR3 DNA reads TGTGCCAGCAGCCGCTACAGGGGAATGAGCACCGGGGAGCTGTTTTTT. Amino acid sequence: CASSRYRGMSTGELFF.

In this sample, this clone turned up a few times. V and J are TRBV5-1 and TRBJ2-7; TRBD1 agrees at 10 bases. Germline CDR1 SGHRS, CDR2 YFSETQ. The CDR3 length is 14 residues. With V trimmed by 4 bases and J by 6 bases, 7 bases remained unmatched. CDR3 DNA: TGCGCCAGCAGCCCGCGACAGGGGGCGGGCGAGCAGTACTTC. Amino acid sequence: CASSPRQGAGEQYF.

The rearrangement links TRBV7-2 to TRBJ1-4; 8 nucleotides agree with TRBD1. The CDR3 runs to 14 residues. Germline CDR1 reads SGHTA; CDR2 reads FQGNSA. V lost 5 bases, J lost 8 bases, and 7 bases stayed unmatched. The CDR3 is CASSRTGWIEKLFF. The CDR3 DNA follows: TGTGCCAGCAGCCGGACAGGGTGGATCGAAAAACTGTTTTTT.

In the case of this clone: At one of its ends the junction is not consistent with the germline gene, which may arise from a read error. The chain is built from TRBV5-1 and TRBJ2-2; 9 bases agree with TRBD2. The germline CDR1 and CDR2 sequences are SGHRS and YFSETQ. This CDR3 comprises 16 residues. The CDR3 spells CASSFEGSGRTGKLFF. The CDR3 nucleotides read TGCGCCAGCAGCTTCGAAGGTAGCGGGAGAACCGGGAAGCTGTTTTTT.

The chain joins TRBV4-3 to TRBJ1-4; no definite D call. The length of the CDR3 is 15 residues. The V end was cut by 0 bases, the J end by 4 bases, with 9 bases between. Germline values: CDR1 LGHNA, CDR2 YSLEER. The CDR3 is CASSQDWQINEKLFF. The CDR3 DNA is TGCGCCAGCAGCCAAGATTGGCAGATTAATGAAAAACTGTTTTTT.

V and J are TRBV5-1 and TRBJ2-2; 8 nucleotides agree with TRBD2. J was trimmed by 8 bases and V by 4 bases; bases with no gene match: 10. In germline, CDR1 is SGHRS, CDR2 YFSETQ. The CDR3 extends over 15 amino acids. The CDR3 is CASSREAGESGELFF. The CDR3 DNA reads TGCGCCAGCAGCAGGGAAGCGGGAGAATCGGGGGAGCTGTTTTTT.

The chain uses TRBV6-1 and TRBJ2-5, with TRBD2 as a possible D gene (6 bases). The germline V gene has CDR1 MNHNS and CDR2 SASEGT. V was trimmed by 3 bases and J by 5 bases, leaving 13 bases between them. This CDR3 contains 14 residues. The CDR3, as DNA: TGTGCCAGCAGTGAGGACGTGGGGAGGGAGACCCAGTACTTC. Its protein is CASSEDVGRETQYF.

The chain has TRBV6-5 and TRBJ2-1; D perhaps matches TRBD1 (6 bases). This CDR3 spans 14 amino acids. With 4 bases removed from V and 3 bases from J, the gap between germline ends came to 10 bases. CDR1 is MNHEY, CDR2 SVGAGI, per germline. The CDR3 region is CASSFGGLYNEQFF. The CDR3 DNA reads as TGTGCCAGCAGTTTTGGGGGCCTCTACAATGAGCAGTTCTTC.

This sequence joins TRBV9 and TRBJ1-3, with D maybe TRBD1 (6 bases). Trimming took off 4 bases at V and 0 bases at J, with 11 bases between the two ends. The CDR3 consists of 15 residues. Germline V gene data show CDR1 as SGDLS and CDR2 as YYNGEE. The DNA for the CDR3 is TGTGCCAGCAGCAGCACAGGGTTCTCTGGAAACACCATATATTTT. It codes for CASSSTGFSGNTIYF.

CDR3 sequence (DNA): TGTGCCAGCAGTCCCCGGGACAGGGCAACCTACGAGCAGTACTTC. Translating gives CASSPRDRATYEQYF. This rearrangement joins TRBV6-5 to TRBJ2-7; 9 nucleotides agree with TRBD1. Looked up from germline, CDR1 is MNHEY and CDR2 is SVGAGI. This CDR3 contains 15 residues. V trimming: 5 bases; J trimming: 2 bases; junction bases outside the gene matches: 7.

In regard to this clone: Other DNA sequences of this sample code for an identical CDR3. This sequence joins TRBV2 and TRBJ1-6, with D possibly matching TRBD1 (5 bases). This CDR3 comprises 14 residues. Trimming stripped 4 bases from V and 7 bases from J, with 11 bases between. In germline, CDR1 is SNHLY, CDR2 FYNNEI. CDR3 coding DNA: TGTGCCAGCAGTGGTCAGGGATCCAATTCACCCCTCCACTTT. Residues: CASSGQGSNSPLHF.

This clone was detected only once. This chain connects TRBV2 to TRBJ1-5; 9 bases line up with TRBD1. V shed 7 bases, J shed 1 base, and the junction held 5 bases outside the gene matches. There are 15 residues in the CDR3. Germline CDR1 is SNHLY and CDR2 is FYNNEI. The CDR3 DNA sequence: TGTGCCAGCAAGCTACAGGGGGCGAGCAATCAGCCCCAGCATTTT. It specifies CASKLQGASNQPQHF.

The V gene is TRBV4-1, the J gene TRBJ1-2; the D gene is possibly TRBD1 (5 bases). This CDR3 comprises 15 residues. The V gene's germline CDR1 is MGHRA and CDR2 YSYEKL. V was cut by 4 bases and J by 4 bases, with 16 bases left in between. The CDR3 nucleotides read TGCGCCAGCAGCCCGGACCTAGGGCAGGGCTATGGCTACACCTTC. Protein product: CASSPDLGQGYGYTF.

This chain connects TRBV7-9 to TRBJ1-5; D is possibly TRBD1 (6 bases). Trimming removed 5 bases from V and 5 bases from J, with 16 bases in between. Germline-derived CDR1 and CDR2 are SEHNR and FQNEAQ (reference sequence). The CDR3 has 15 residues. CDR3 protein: CASSPTGDIHQPQHF. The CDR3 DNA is TGTGCCAGCAGCCCGACAGGCGATATCCATCAGCCCCAGCATTTT.

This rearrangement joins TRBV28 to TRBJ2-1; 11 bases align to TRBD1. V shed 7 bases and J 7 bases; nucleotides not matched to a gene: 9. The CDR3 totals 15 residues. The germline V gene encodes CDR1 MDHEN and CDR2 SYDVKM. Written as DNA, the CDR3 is TGTGCCAGCACTCTTCCCGGGACAGGGGGGAATGAGCAGTTCTTC. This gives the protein CASTLPGTGGNEQFF.

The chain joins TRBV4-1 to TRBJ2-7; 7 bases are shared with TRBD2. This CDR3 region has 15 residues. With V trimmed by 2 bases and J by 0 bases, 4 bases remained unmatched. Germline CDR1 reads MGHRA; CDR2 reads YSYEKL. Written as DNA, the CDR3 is TGCGCCAGCAGCCAATTACTAGCGAGCTCCTACGAGCAGTACTTC. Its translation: CASSQLLASSYEQYF.

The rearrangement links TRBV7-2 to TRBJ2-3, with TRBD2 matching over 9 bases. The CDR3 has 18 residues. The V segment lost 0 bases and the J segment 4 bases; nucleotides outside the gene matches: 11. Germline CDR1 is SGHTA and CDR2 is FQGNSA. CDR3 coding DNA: TGTGCCAGCAGCTTAGCAGCGGGGGGACTAGCTTCCCCAGATACGCAGTATTTT. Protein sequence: CASSLAAGGLASPDTQYF.

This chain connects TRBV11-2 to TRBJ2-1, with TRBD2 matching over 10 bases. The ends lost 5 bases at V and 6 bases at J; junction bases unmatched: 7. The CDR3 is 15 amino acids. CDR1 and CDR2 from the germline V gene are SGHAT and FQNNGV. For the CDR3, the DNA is TGTGCCAGCAGCCAGACGGGACTAGCGCTCAATGAGCAGTTCTTC. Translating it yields CASSQTGLALNEQFF.

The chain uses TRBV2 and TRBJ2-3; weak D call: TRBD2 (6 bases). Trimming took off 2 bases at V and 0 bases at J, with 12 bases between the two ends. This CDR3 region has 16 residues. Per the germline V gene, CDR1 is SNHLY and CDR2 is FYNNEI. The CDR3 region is CASSEWRGLSTDTQYF. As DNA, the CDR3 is TGTGCCAGCAGTGAATGGCGGGGCCTAAGCACAGATACGCAGTATTTT.

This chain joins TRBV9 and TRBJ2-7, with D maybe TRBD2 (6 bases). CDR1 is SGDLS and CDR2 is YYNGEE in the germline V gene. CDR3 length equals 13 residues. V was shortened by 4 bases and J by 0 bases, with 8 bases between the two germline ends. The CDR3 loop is CASSPGGSYEQYF. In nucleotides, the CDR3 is TGTGCCAGCAGCCCCGGGGGCTCCTACGAGCAGTACTTC.

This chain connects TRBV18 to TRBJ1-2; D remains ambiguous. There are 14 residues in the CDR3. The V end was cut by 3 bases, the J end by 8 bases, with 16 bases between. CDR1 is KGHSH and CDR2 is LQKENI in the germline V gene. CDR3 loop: CASSPGGGQGGYTF. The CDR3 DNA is TGTGCCAGCTCACCGGGCGGCGGGCAAGGAGGCTACACCTTC.

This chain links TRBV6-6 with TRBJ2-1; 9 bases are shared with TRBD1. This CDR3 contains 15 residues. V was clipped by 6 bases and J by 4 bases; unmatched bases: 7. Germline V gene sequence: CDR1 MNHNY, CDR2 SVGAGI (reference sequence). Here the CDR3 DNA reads TGTGCCAGCAGAAGCTGGGGACAGGGATACAATGAGCAGTTCTTC. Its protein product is CASRSWGQGYNEQFF.

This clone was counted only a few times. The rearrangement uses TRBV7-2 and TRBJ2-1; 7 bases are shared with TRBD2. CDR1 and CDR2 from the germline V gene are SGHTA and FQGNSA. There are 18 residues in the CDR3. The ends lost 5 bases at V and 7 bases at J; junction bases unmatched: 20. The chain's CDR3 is CASSPSVRLARLRNEQFF. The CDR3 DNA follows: TGTGCCAGCAGCCCAAGTGTAAGACTAGCCAGACTTCGGAATGAGCAGTTCTTC.